The 7 T cell receptor beta chains below come from one sample, sequenced in a study of Tregs in tolerant kidney transplant recipients. Libraries were prepared by immunoSEQ multiplex PCR; TCRdb keeps only in-frame clonotypes and omits some of them. The sample shows 75,000 to 85,000 clones, roughly 90% of them seen only once. The material sequenced was Tregs from blood, taken before the transplant. These receptors all come from a human donor who received a combined kidney and bone marrow transplant.

As concerns this clone: At the DNA level, this CDR3 is encoded by other sequences in the same sample as well. This rearrangement joins TRBV4-1 to TRBJ2-7; 7 positions agree with TRBD2. CDR1 and CDR2 from the germline V gene are MGHRA and YSYEKL. V gave up 0 bases and J gave up 3 bases; unmatched junction bases: 11. The length of the CDR3 is 17 residues. CDR3 sequence (DNA): TGCGCCAGCAGCCAAGATTTAGGGGCTAGCGGAGACTACGAGCAGTACTTC. Its translation: CASSQDLGASGDYEQYF.

The chain joins TRBV29-1 to TRBJ1-1; no clear D. Deletions cut 4 bases from V and 3 bases from J, with 6 bases between. The CDR3 is 11 residues long. Germline assignment: CDR1 SQVTM and CDR2 ANQGSEA. The CDR3 DNA reads TGCAGCGTTGCTGATTACACTGAAGCTTTCTTT. Translation: CSVADYTEAFF.

V gene TRBV7-3 combines with J gene TRBJ2-5; D possibly corresponds to TRBD2 (6 bases). Germline CDR1 and CDR2: SGHTA and FQGTGA. Trimming cost V 5 bases and J 1 base, with 14 bases left between them. The CDR3 is made up of 15 amino acids. As DNA, the CDR3 is TGTGCCAGCAGCGAACAGAGCGGGCCCCAAGAGACCCAGTACTTC. Its protein product is CASSEQSGPQETQYF.

The J gene is TRBJ2-5, the V gene TRBV9, with TRBD2 matching 7 bases. Germline V gene data show CDR1 as SGDLS and CDR2 as YYNGEE. The CDR3 is 17 residues long. V lost 3 bases and J lost 0; bases outside the gene matches: 11. The CDR3 sequence: CASSGPRAGRYQETQYF. As DNA, the CDR3 is TGTGCCAGCAGCGGGCCACGGGCCGGGAGGTACCAAGAGACCCAGTACTTC. The full variable domain, rest sourced from reference TRBV9 and TRBJ2-5, is DSGVTQTPKHLITATGQRVTLRCSPRSGDLSVYWYQQSLDQGLQFLIQYYNGEERAKGNILERFSAQQFPDLHSELNLSSLELGDSALYFCASSGPRAGRYQETQYFGPGTRLLVL.

This chain links TRBV28 with TRBJ2-4, with a possible D match to TRBD2 (6 bases). This CDR3 region has 14 residues. Germline V gene sequence: CDR1 MDHEN, CDR2 SYDVKM. V was clipped by 7 bases and J by 4 bases, with 14 bases between them. CDR3 coding DNA: TGTGCCAGCACCCCGGGGGACTCTAAAAACATTCAGTACTTC. This translates into CASTPGDSKNIQYF. Full variable domain (rest looked up from reference TRBV28 and TRBJ2-4): DVKVTQSSRYLVKRTGEKVFLECVQDMDHENMFWYRQDPGLGLRLIYFSYDVKMKEKGDIPEGYSVSREKKERFSLILESASTNQTSMYLCASTPGDSKNIQYFGAGTRLSVL.

The gene calls are TRBV10-3 and TRBJ1-2, with 12 positions matching TRBD1. The CDR3 has 17 residues. Germline V gene lookup returns CDR1 ENHRY and CDR2 SYGVKD. J was trimmed by 4 bases and V by 0 bases; bases with no gene match: 6. In DNA, the CDR3 is TGTGCCATCAGTGAGTCGGGACAGGGGGCGAACCTCTATGGCTACACCTTC. Its translation is CAISESGQGANLYGYTF.

The gene calls are TRBV2 and TRBJ1-2; 8 nucleotides agree with TRBD1. Trimming removed 7 bases from V and 6 bases from J; junction bases left unmatched: 10. Germline CDR1 reads SNHLY; CDR2 reads FYNNEI. The CDR3 has 14 amino acids. This chain's CDR3 is CASTLSTGVHGYTF. The CDR3 coding sequence is TGTGCCAGCACCCTATCGACAGGGGTTCATGGCTACACCTTC. Supplemented by reference TRBV2 and TRBJ1-2, the full variable domain reads EPEVTQTPSHQVTQMGQEVILRCVPISNHLYFYWYRQILGQKVEFLVSFYNNEISEKSEIFDDQFSVERPDGSNFTLKIRSTKLEDSAMYFCASTLSTGVHGYTFGSGTRLTVV.